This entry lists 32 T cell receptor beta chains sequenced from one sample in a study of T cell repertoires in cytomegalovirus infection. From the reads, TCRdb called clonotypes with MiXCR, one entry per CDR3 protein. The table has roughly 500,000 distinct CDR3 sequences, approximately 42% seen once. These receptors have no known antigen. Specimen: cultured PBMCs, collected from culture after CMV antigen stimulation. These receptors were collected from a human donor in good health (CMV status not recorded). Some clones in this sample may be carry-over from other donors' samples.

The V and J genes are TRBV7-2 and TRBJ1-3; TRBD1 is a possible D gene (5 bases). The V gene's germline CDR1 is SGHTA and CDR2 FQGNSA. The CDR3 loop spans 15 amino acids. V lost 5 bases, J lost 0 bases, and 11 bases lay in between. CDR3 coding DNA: TGTGCCAGCAGCCTCTACAGGCTCTCTGGAAACACCATATATTTT. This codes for CASSLYRLSGNTIYF.

The CDR3 DNA is TGTGCCAGCAGGTTGGAGGGTGTCAACGAGCAGTACTTC. It translates to CASRLEGVNEQYF. The chain recombines TRBV12-3 or TRBV12-4 with TRBJ2-7, with D possibly matching TRBD2 (6 bases). The CDR3 loop spans 13 amino acids. The V and J ends lost 6 bases and 5 bases respectively, with 14 bases between them.

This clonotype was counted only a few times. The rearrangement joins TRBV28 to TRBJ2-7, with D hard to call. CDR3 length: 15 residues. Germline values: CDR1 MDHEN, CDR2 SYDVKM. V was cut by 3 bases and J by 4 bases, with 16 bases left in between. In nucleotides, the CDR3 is TGTGCCAGCAGTTTTGTGGCAGTAACTCCTTACGAGCAGTACTTC. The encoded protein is CASSFVAVTPYEQYF.

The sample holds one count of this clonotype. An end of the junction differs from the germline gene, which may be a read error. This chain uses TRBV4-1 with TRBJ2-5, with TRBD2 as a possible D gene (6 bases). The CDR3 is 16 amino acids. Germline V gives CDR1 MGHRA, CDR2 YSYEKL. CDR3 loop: CASSHRGGGDVGTQYF. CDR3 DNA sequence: TGTGCCAGCAGCCACAGAGGTGGCGGGGACGTGGGAACCCAGTACTTC.

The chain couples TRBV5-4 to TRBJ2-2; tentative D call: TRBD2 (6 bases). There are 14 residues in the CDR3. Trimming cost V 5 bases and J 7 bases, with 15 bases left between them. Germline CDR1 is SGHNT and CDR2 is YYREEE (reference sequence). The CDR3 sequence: CASSGTGGFGELFF. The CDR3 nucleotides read TGTGCCAGCAGTGGCACCGGGGGTTTCGGGGAGCTGTTTTTT.

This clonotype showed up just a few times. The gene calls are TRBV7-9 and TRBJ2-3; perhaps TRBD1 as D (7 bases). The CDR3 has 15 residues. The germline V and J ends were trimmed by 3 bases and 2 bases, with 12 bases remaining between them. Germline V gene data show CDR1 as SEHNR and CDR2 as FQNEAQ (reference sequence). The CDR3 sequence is CASSFPEGATDTQYF. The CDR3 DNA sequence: TGTGCCAGCAGCTTTCCGGAGGGGGCCACAGATACGCAGTATTTT.

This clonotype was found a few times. As DNA, the CDR3 is TGTGCCAGCAGCTTAGTAGCCGACTCAGCCAAGCAGTTCTTC. Its translation is CASSLVADSAKQFF. The chain links TRBV7-6 to TRBJ2-1; D gene unclear. The CDR3 runs to 14 residues. The V end lost 1 base, the J end lost 11 bases, and 15 bases lay between the germline ends. CDR1 is SGHVS, CDR2 FNYEAQ, per germline.

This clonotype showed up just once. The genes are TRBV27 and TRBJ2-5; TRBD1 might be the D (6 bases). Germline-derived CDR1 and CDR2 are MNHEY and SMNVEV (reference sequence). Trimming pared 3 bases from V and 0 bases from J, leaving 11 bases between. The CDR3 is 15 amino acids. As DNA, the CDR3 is TGTGCCAGCAGTTTCTGGGGGCAAAACCAAGAGACCCAGTACTTC. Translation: CASSFWGQNQETQYF.

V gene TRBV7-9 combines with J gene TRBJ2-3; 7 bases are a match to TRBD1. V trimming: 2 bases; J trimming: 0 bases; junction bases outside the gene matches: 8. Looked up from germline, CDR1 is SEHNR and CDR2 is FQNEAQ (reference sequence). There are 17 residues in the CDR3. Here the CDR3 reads CASSLTPQGPSTDTQYF. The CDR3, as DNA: TGTGCCAGCAGCTTAACGCCACAGGGGCCTAGCACAGATACGCAGTATTTT. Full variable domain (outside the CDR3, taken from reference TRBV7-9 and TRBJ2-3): DTGVSQNPRHKITKRGQNVTFRCDPISEHNRLYWYRQTLGQGPEFLTYFQNEAQLEKSRLLSDRFSAERPKGSFSTLEIQRTEQGDSAMYLCASSLTPQGPSTDTQYFGPGTRLTVL.

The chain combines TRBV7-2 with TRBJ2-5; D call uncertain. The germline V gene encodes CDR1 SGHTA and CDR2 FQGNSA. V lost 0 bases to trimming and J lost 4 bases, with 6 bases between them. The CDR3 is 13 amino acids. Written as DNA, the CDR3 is TGTGCCAGCAGCTTAGCTGTCCGAGAGACCCAGTACTTC. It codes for CASSLAVRETQYF. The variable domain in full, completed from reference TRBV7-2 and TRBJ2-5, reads GAGVSQSPSNKVTEKGKDVELRCDPISGHTALYWYRQSLGQGLEFLIYFQGNSAPDKSGLPSDRFSAERTGGSVSTLTIQRTQQEDSAVYLCASSLAVRETQYFGPGTRLLVL.

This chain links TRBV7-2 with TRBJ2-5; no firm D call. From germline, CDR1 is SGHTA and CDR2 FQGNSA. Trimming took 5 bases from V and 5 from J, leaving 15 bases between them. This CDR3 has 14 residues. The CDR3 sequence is CASSPTRTGETQYF. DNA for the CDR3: TGTGCCAGCAGCCCGACAAGAACGGGCGAGACCCAGTACTTC.

The DNA of the CDR3 is TGCGCCAGCAGCCAAGACCCCTTCCCGGAGACCCAGTACTTC. Its protein is CASSQDPFPETQYF. This chain uses TRBV4-1 with TRBJ2-5; no clear D. Germline V gives CDR1 MGHRA, CDR2 YSYEKL. The CDR3 has 14 amino acids. V shed 0 bases and J shed 5 bases, with 10 bases lying between them.

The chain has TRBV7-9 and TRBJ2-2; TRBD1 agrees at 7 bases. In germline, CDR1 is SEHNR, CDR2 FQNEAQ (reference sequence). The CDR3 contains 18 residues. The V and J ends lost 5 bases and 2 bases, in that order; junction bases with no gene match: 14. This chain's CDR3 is CASSLYPMGQKNTGELFF. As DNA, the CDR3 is TGTGCCAGCAGCCTTTACCCTATGGGACAGAAAAACACCGGGGAGCTGTTTTTT.

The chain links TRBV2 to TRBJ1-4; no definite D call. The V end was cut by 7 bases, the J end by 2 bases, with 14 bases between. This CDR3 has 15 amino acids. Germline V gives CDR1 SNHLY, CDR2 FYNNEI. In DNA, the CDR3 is TGTGCCAGCACCAAGGATTGGGGTACTAATGAAAAACTGTTTTTT. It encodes CASTKDWGTNEKLFF.

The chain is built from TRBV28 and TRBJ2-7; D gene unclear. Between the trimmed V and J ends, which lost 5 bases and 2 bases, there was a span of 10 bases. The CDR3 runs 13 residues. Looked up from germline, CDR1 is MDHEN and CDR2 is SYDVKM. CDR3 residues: CASSAPFAYEQYF. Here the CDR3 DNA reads TGTGCCAGCAGTGCGCCCTTCGCCTACGAGCAGTACTTC.

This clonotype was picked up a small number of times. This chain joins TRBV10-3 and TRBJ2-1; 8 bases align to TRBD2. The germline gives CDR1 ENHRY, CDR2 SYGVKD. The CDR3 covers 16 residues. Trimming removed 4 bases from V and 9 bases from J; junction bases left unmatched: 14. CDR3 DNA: TGTGCCATCAGTGGGTACACAGCGGGAGCAGGAGGTGAGCAGTTCTTC. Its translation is CAISGYTAGAGGEQFF.

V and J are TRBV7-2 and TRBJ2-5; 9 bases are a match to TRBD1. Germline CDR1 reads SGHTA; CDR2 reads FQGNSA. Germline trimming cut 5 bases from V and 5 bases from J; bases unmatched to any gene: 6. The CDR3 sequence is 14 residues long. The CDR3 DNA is TGTGCCAGCAGCGACGGACAGGGGTGGGAGACCCAGTACTTC. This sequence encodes CASSDGQGWETQYF.

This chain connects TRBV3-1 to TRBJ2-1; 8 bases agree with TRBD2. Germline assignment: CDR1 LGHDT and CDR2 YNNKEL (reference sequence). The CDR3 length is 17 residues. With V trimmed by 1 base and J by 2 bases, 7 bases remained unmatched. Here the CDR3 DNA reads TGTGCCAGCAGCCAAGGTGTGGAGCGGGGGCCCTACAATGAGCAGTTCTTC. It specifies CASSQGVERGPYNEQFF.

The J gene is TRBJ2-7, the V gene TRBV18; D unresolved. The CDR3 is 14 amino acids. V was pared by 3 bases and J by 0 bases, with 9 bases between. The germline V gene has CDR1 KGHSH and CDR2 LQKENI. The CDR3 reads CASSPGVTSYEQYF. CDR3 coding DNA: TGTGCCAGCTCACCGGGCGTAACCTCCTACGAGCAGTACTTC.

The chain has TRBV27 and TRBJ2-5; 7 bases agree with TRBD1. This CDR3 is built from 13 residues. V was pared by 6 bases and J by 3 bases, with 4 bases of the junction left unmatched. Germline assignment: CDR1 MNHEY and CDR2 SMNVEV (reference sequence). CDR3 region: CASRQGSEETQYF. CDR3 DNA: TGTGCCAGCAGACAGGGGAGTGAAGAGACCCAGTACTTC.

The DNA of the CDR3 is TGTGCCACCAGTGACTACGGGACAACTAGTGGCTACACCTTC. This codes for CATSDYGTTSGYTF. V is TRBV24-1 and J is TRBJ1-2; D is perhaps TRBD1 (6 bases). The CDR3 is 14 amino acids. Germline V lookup: CDR1 KGHDR, CDR2 SFDVKD. Trimming shortened V by 4 bases and J by 7 bases, and 15 bases separated the two germline ends.

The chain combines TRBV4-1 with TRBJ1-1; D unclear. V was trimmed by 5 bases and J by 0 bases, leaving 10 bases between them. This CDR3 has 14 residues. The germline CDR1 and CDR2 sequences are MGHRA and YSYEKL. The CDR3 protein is CASSISDMNTEAFF. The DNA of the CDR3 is TGCGCCAGCAGCATTAGTGACATGAACACTGAAGCTTTCTTT.

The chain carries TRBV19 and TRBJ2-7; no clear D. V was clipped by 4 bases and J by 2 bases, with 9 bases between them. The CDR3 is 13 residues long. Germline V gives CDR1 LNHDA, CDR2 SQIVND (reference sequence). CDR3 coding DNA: TGTGCCAGTAGTAGCGTCACGCCCTACGAGCAGTACTTC. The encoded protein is CASSSVTPYEQYF.

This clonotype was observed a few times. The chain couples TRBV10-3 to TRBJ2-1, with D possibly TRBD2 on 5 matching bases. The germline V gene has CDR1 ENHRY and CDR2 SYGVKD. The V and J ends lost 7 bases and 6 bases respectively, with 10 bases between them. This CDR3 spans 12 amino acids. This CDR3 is CAINQRGNEQFF. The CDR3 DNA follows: TGTGCCATCAACCAACGGGGCAATGAGCAGTTCTTC.

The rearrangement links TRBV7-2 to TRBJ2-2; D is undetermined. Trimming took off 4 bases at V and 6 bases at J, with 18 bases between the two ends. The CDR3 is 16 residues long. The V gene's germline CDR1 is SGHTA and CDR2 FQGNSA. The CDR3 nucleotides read TGTGCCAGCAGCTCACGTCCGCCATATGAACCCGGGGAGCTGTTTTTT. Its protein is CASSSRPPYEPGELFF.

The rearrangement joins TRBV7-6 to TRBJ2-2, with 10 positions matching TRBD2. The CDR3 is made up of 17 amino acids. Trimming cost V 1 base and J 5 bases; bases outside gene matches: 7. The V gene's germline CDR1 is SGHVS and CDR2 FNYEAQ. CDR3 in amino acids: CASSLEGAGGPTGELFF. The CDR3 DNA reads TGTGCCAGCAGCTTAGAGGGAGCGGGAGGGCCGACCGGGGAGCTGTTTTTT.

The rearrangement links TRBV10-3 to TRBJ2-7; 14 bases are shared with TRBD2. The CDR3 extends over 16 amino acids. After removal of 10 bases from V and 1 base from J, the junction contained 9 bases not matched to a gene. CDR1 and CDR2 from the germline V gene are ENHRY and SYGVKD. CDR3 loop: CATGTSGRTGSYEQYF. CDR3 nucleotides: TGTGCCACGGGGACTAGCGGGAGAACTGGGTCCTACGAGCAGTACTTC.

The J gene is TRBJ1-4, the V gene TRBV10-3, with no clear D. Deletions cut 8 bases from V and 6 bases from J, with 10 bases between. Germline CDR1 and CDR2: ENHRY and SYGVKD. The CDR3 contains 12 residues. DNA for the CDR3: TGTGCCATCCGGCAGCCAGATGAAAAACTGTTTTTT. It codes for CAIRQPDEKLFF.

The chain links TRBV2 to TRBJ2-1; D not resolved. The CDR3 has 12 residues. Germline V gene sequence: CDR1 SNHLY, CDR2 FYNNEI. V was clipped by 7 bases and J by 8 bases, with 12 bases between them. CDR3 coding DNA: TGTGCCAGCACCCGGGTTGGCGATGAGCAGTTCTTC. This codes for CASTRVGDEQFF.

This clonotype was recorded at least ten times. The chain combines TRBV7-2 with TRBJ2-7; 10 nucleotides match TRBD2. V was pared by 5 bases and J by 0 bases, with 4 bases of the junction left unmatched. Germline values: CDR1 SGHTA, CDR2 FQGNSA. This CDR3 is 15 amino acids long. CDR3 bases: TGTGCCAGCAGCCATAGCGGGAGGACCTCCTACGAGCAGTACTTC. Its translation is CASSHSGRTSYEQYF. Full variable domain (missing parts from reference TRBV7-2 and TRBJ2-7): GAGVSQSPSNKVTEKGKDVELRCDPISGHTALYWYRQSLGQGLEFLIYFQGNSAPDKSGLPSDRFSAERTGGSVSTLTIQRTQQEDSAVYLCASSHSGRTSYEQYFGPGTRLTVT.

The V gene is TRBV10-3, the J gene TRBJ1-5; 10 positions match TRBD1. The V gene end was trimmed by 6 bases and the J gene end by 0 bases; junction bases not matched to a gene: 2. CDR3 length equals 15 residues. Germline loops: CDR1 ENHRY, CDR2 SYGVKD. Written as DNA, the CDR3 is TGTGCCATCAGGGGGACAGGGGCTAGCAATCAGCCCCAGCATTTT. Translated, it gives CAIRGTGASNQPQHF.

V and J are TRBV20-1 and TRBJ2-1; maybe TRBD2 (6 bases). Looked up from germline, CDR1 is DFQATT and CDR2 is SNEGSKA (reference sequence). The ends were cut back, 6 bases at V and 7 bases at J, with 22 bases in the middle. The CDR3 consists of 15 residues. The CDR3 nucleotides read TGCAGTGCAATATCCCCGATGGGGGGTACAAATGAGCAGTTCTTC. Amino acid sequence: CSAISPMGGTNEQFF.